The 8 T cell receptor beta chains below were found in one sample sequenced in a study of blood T cell repertoires in COVID-19. The repertoire was sequenced with immunoSEQ multiplex PCR; TCRdb's copy has only in-frame clones and lacks some. The sample carries about 360,000 clones, approximately 89% recorded once. The sample taken for sequencing was PBMCs or T cells enriched from blood (not recorded which). These receptors all stem from a man between 35 and 55 years old in a cohort exposed to, infected with or recovered from COVID-19 (not recorded which).

V gene TRBV7-2 combines with J gene TRBJ2-2, with TRBD2 matching 7 bases. The CDR3 contains 15 residues. Germline values: CDR1 SGHTA, CDR2 FQGNSA. Unmatched junction bases numbered 11, after V lost 4 bases and J lost 9 bases. The CDR3 protein is CASSSQATSYRELFF. The CDR3 DNA sequence: TGTGCCAGCAGCTCACAAGCGACTAGCTATAGGGAGCTGTTTTTT.

This clone was picked up one time. The chain employs TRBV19 and TRBJ2-7; TRBD2 matches 8 bases. V lost 5 bases, J lost 5 bases, and 11 bases stayed unmatched. Germline V gene sequence: CDR1 LNHDA, CDR2 SQIVND (reference sequence). The CDR3 sequence is 15 residues long. The CDR3 coding sequence is TGTGCCAGTAGTCGCTGGGAAGCGGGAGCCGACGAGCAGTACTTC. Translating gives CASSRWEAGADEQYF.

The genes are TRBV27 and TRBJ1-1; D may be TRBD1 (6 bases). The CDR3 contains 14 residues. The ends were cut back, 10 bases at V and 0 bases at J, with 15 bases in the middle. CDR1 MNHEY and CDR2 SMNVEV come from the germline V gene (reference sequence). The DNA for the CDR3 is TGTGCCACAATAAAGACAGGACTGAACACTGAAGCTTTCTTT. Encoded protein: CATIKTGLNTEAFF.

In DNA form, the CDR3 reads TGTGCCAGCAGCCCAGGACTAGCGGGAGGCCCCTCTCACGAGCAGTACTTC. Encoded protein: CASSPGLAGGPSHEQYF. The genes are TRBV3-1 (or the pseudogene TRBV3-2) and TRBJ2-7; 14 nucleotides align to TRBD2. The V segment lost 4 bases and the J segment 5 bases; nucleotides outside the gene matches: 10. CDR1 is LGHDT, CDR2 YNNKEL, per germline (reference sequence). The CDR3 totals 17 residues.

The CDR3 DNA reads as TGTGCCAGCACTCTGGGGGAGGTCTACGAGCAGTACTTC. Encoded protein: CASTLGEVYEQYF. The chain combines TRBV2 with TRBJ2-7; weak D call: TRBD2 (6 bases). The CDR3 totals 13 residues. Looked up from germline, CDR1 is SNHLY and CDR2 is FYNNEI. Trimming took 7 bases from V and 3 from J, leaving 13 bases between them.

This chain uses TRBV7-9 with TRBJ1-1, with unresolved D. The CDR3 extends over 14 amino acids. Per germline, CDR1 SEHNR and CDR2 FQNEAQ (reference sequence). V lost 5 bases to trimming and J lost 0 bases, with 10 bases between them. The CDR3 region has the DNA TGTGCCAGCAGCCGAGATGGGCTGAACACTGAAGCTTTCTTT. It yields the protein CASSRDGLNTEAFF.

J is TRBJ1-3 and V is TRBV6-6, with D maybe TRBD1 (5 bases). This CDR3 region has 14 residues. Trimming removed 7 bases at V and 0 bases at J, with 10 bases between. Germline assignment: CDR1 MNHNY and CDR2 SVGAGI (reference sequence). The CDR3 nucleotides read TGTGCCAGCACCTCGGGGGGCTCTGGAAACACCATATATTTT. This sequence encodes CASTSGGSGNTIYF.

In its sample, this clone was seen many times. The J gene is TRBJ1-3, the V gene TRBV30; 8 bases align to TRBD1. Germline CDR1 reads GTSNPN; CDR2 reads SVGIG (reference sequence). Germline trimming cut 5 bases from V and 0 bases from J; bases unmatched to any gene: 6. CDR3 size: 15 residues. The CDR3 region has the DNA TGTGCCTGGGGGGACAGGAAGCCCTCTGGAAACACCATATATTTT. Protein product: CAWGDRKPSGNTIYF.